This is a list of T cell receptor beta chains from one sample in a study of T cell repertoires in cytomegalovirus infection. No antigen has been identified for these receptors. Via MiXCR, TCRdb re-called the reads, giving one row per CDR3 protein. Altogether nearly 700,000 distinct CDR3 sequences are present, around 30% being singletons, with the ten largest covering 18%. The specimen was cultured PBMCs, collected from culture after CMV antigen stimulation. The receptors come from a human donor in good health (CMV status not recorded). Some clones in this sample may be carry-over from other donors' samples. Each CDR3 is given with its conserved first and last residue. A row's size may be missing; if present it is once, few, many or a size class.

clone size | V gene | CDR3 protein
few | TRBV20-1 | CSARSSGVQTEAFF
- | TRBV28 | CASSFWGALDTGELFF
- | TRBV10-3 | CAIRDSSNQPQHF
- | TRBV27 | CASSLHRGVKTQYF
- | TRBV6-6 | CASSLNRGVGEQFF
- | TRBV7-6 | CASSLYRDFGYTF
- | TRBV12-3/TRBV12-4 | CASSLASTVSQETQYF
- | TRBV15 | CATSRVAAATGTEAFF
many | TRBV7-2 | CASSPGGRETQYF
- | TRBV15 | CATSRDQAAETQYF
many | TRBV7-2 | CASILTGDPNSPLHF
few | TRBV12-3/TRBV12-4 | CASSFRSSPLHF
few | TRBV11-2 | CASSSGLAFSYEQYF
many | TRBV7-8 | CASSLRLAHYEQYF
- | TRBV20-1 | CSATVAGFRGGEQFF
few | TRBV9 | CASSAFPNQPQHF
few | TRBV7-9 | CASSRTGTVGSEQYF
- | TRBV6-2/TRBV6-3 | CASSLNDNTGELFF
many | TRBV7-2 | CASSFGLAGAGELFF
few | TRBV7-6 | CASSIGGNNQPQHF
- | TRBV19 | CASSIVGRHRRWNQPQHF
- | TRBV4-1 | CASSQDIGTLGELFF
- | TRBV19 | CAHPPREDMNTEAFF
- | TRBV2 | CASSDREDYGYTF
- | TRBV28 | CASSRTGGVYGYTF
few | TRBV10-3 | CAISEQAGGQETQYF
few | TRBV7-9 | CAEPGVAGNEQFF
- | TRBV10-3 | CAIRKEGLDSPLHF
few | TRBV6-4 | CASSDSLAASDTQYF
- | TRBV7-4 | CASSFPAGLAGYNEQFF
- | TRBV2 | CASIRENTEAFF
- | TRBV28 | CASSSNRGDPKPQHF
- | TRBV9 | CASSAGGYTLSTFNSPLHF
- | TRBV20-1 | CSAGQETQYF
- | TRBV5-1 | CASSLAGTVGETQYF
many | TRBV7-6 | CASSLGGLTGGTKQYF
- | TRBV2 | CASGPDRASYEQYF
- | TRBV7-2 | CASSLDGFVAQYF
- | TRBV3-1 | CASSQGVTGGTQYF
- | TRBV5-6 | CASSSLRDSFVEQYF
many | TRBV19 | CASTTGLRGGDTEAFF
few | TRBV6-1 | CASSEDLGGYNQPQHF
few | TRBV6-1 | CASSEGFWEYDQETQYF
few | TRBV12-3/TRBV12-4 | CASTPRGTKNIQYF
few | TRBV4-2 | CASSPPSPTSGEQFF
once | TRBV5-1 | CASSLLASGQETQYF
few | TRBV29-1 | CSVPSRGRQGGTDTQYF
- | TRBV18 | CASSPADGGPYEQYF